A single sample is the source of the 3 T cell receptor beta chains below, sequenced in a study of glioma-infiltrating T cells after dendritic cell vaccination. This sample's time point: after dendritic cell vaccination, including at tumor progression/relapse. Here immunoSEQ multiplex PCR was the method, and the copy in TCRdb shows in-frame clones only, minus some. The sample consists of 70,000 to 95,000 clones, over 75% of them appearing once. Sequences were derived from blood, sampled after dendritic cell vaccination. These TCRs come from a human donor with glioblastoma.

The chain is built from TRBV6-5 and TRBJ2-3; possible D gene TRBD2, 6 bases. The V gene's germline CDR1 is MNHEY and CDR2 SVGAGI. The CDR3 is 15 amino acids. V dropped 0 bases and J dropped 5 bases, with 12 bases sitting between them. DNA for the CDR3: TGTGCCAGCAGTTACTCCGGAGGGGCTGGAGATACGCAGTATTTT. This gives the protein CASSYSGGAGDTQYF.

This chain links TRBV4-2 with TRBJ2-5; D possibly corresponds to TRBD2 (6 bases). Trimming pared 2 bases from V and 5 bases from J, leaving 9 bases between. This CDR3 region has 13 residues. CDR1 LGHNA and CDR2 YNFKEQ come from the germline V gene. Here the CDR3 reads CASSQPGLETQYF. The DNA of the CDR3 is TGTGCCAGCAGCCAACCGGGACTCGAGACCCAGTACTTC.

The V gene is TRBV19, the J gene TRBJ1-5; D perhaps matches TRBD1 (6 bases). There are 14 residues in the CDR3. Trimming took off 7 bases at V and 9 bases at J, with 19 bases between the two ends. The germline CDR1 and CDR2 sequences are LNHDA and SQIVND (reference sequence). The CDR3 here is CASMGGAGRWPQHF. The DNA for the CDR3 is TGTGCCAGTATGGGGGGGGCGGGGCGTTGGCCCCAGCATTTT.